Listed below are T cell receptor beta chains from one sample, sequenced in a study of T cells after yellow fever vaccination. TCRdb processed the 5' RACE reads anew with MiXCR; each CDR3 protein has one entry. Among about 550,000 distinct CDR3 sequences listed, about 19% were seen once. The sequencing used PBMCs, collected 15 days after the yellow fever booster vaccination. The receptors here all came from a man aged 25-40 years who received the YFV17D yellow fever vaccine. The CDR3 runs from the conserved cysteine through the conserved F or W. A D gene is named only where the DNA matches it firmly. A row's size may be missing; if present it is once, few, many or a size class.

few	NA	TRBJ1-1	TRBV9	CASSGSANTEAFF	TGTGCCAGCTCCGGTTCGGCCAACACTGAAGCTTTCTTT
NA	TRBD1	TRBJ2-2	TRBV10-3	CAISDGQGRTGELFF	TGTGCCATCAGTGATGGACAGGGGAGGACCGGGGAGCTGTTTTTT
NA	TRBD2	TRBJ2-5	TRBV7-2	CASTPTSGRSGTQYF	TGTGCCAGCACCCCTACTAGCGGGAGATCTGGGACCCAGTACTTC
many	NA	TRBJ2-1	TRBV6-2/TRBV6-3	CASQLYNEQFF	TGTGCCAGCCAGCTCTACAATGAGCAGTTCTTC
NA	NA	TRBJ2-6	TRBV10-1	CASSGQGPRSSGANVLTF	TGCGCCAGCAGTGGGCAGGGGCCCCGGTCCTCTGGGGCCAACGTCCTGACTTTC
NA	NA	TRBJ2-3	TRBV9	CASSVGGAGDTQYF	TGTGCCAGCAGCGTTGGAGGGGCCGGGGATACGCAGTATTTT
few	NA	TRBJ2-7	TRBV5-1	CASSLDLANYEQYF	TGCGCCAGCAGCTTGGACTTGGCAAACTACGAGCAGTACTTC
NA	TRBD2	TRBJ2-3	TRBV18	CASSPLRLAGNTDTQYF	TGTGCCAGCTCACCACTCCGGCTAGCGGGAAACACAGATACGCAGTATTTT
NA	TRBD2	TRBJ2-5	TRBV5-1	CASSLGAGVGETQYF	TGCGCCAGCAGCTTGGGTGCGGGAGTTGGAGAGACCCAGTACTTC
NA	TRBD1	TRBJ1-2	TRBV6-2/TRBV6-3	CASSTDRGYGYTF	TGTGCCAGCAGTACCGACAGGGGGTATGGCTACACCTTC
NA	TRBD2	TRBJ2-1	TRBV29-1	CSVMVAGGNYEQFF	TGCAGCGTTATGGTAGCGGGAGGGAACTATGAGCAGTTCTTC
NA	TRBD2	TRBJ2-1	TRBV28	CASEVGGPRNEQFF	TGTGCCAGCGAAGTGGGAGGGCCCCGGAATGAGCAGTTCTTC
few	NA	TRBJ1-4	TRBV4-3	CASSLQGSSSQSEKLFF	TGCGCCAGCAGCCTCCAGGGGTCGTCTTCGCAGAGTGAAAAACTGTTTTTT
NA	TRBD2	TRBJ2-7	TRBV6-2/TRBV6-3	CASSYPIAGLSYEQYF	TGTGCCAGCAGTTACCCAATAGCGGGGCTCTCCTACGAGCAGTACTTC
NA	NA	TRBJ2-7	TRBV15	CATSSRIQTREQYF	TGTGCCACCAGCAGCAGGATCCAAACAAGGGAGCAGTACTTC
NA	TRBD1	TRBJ2-7	TRBV27	CASKRQGSASRYF	TGTGCCAGCAAGCGACAGGGCTCCGCCTCGCGGTACTTC
NA	NA	TRBJ2-3	TRBV15	CATSRDLNRATDTQYF	TGTGCCACCAGCAGAGATCTTAACAGGGCGACAGATACGCAGTATTTT
few	TRBD2	TRBJ2-3	TRBV3-1	CASSRLAGDTDTQYF	TGTGCCAGCAGCCGTCTAGCGGGAGACACAGATACGCAGTATTTT
many	NA	TRBJ2-1	TRBV12-3/TRBV12-4	CASSVRDPGREQFF	TGTGCCAGCAGTGTCCGGGACCCCGGGCGGGAGCAGTTCTTC
few	NA	TRBJ2-4	TRBV15	CATSRTYPLGTDIQYF	TGTGCCACCAGCAGAACCTACCCCTTGGGCACGGACATTCAGTACTTC
NA	TRBD2	TRBJ2-3	TRBV6-1	CASRPRGRGTDTQYF	TGTGCCAGCAGGCCCCGGGGGAGGGGCACAGATACGCAGTATTTT
NA	TRBD2	TRBJ2-2	TRBV6-2/TRBV6-3	CASSYVAGAGELFF	TGTGCCAGCAGTTACGTAGCGGGAGCCGGGGAGCTGTTTTTT
NA	NA	TRBJ2-1	TRBV18	CASSPSTNEQFF	TGTGCCAGCTCACCGAGCACCAATGAGCAGTTCTTC
NA	TRBD2	TRBJ2-1	TRBV5-1	CASRRASGPNEQFF	TGCGCCAGCAGAAGGGCTAGCGGGCCCAATGAGCAGTTCTTC
NA	TRBD2	TRBJ2-1	TRBV20-1	CSALSSGLAESSYNEQFF	TGCAGTGCCCTATCCTCTGGCCTAGCGGAGAGCTCCTACAATGAGCAGTTCTTC
few	NA	TRBJ2-5	TRBV5-1	CASGGTPQETQYF	TGCGCCAGCGGCGGGACTCCCCAAGAGACCCAGTACTTC
NA	NA	TRBJ2-7	TRBV20-1	CSAPQGGEWYEQYF	TGCAGTGCTCCCCAGGGGGGGGAATGGTACGAGCAGTACTTC
few	TRBD2	TRBJ2-1	TRBV20-1	CSARVPGLAAGEQFF	TGCAGTGCTAGAGTGCCGGGACTAGCGGCCGGTGAGCAGTTCTTC
NA	NA	TRBJ2-7	TRBV14	CASSHVGHREYEQYF	TGTGCCAGCAGCCATGTAGGGCACAGGGAATACGAGCAGTACTTC
NA	TRBD2	TRBJ2-3	TRBV12-3/TRBV12-4	CASSQRTSGSTDTQYF	TGTGCCAGCAGTCAACGGACTAGCGGGAGCACAGATACGCAGTATTTT
few	NA	TRBJ2-3	TRBV6-2/TRBV6-3	CASSPWGSGTDTQYF	TGTGCCAGCAGTCCCTGGGGGAGCGGCACAGATACGCAGTATTTT
NA	NA	TRBJ2-3	TRBV7-3	CASSLNSLADTQYF	TGTGCCAGCAGCTTAAACAGCTTGGCGGATACGCAGTATTTT
NA	NA	TRBJ2-1	TRBV29-1	CSVANSYNEQFF	TGCAGCGTCGCTAATAGCTACAATGAGCAGTTCTTC
NA	TRBD2	TRBJ2-3	TRBV7-3	CASSKLAGAFDTQYF	TGTGCCAGCAGCAAACTAGCGGGAGCATTCGATACGCAGTATTTT
NA	NA	TRBJ2-5	TRBV15	CATSRVAGGQTQYF	TGTGCCACCAGCAGAGTGGCAGGTGGACAGACCCAGTACTTC
few	TRBD1	TRBJ1-4	TRBV25-1	CASSPPRLTGAANEKLFF	TGTGCCAGCAGTCCACCTAGACTAACAGGGGCGGCTAATGAAAAACTGTTTTTT
few	TRBD2	TRBJ2-3	TRBV10-3	CAISRTSGTDTQYF	TGTGCCATCAGTAGGACTAGCGGCACAGATACGCAGTATTTT
NA	NA	TRBJ2-3	TRBV7-9	CASSRSSGTDTQYF	TGTGCCAGCAGCCGTTCTAGCGGCACAGATACGCAGTATTTT
NA	NA	TRBJ2-2	TRBV7-3	CASSLTGPPGELFF	TGTGCCAGCAGCTTAACGGGGCCCCCCGGGGAGCTGTTTTTT
few	NA	TRBJ2-2	TRBV20-1	CSVVKSTGELFF	TGCAGTGTAGTAAAAAGCACCGGGGAGCTGTTTTTT
few	TRBD1	TRBJ2-3	TRBV12-3/TRBV12-4	CASSLTGAPDTQYF	TGTGCCAGCAGTTTAACAGGGGCCCCAGATACGCAGTATTTT
few	NA	TRBJ2-3	TRBV20-1	CSARIGRGADTQYF	TGCAGTGCTAGAATCGGGAGAGGGGCAGATACGCAGTATTTT
NA	NA	TRBJ1-6	TRBV5-1	CASRPTGTEDFVPLHF	TGCGCCAGCAGACCCACCGGGACGGAAGATTTTGTACCCCTCCACTTT